Shown below are 2 T cell receptor beta chains from a single sample sequenced in a study of T cells after posttransplantation cyclophosphamide. Profiled with immunoSEQ multiplex PCR; TCRdb holds only in-frame clones, not every one. In total the sample includes approximately 30,000 clones, none of them seen once. Sequencing used PBMCs. The source is a woman in her 50s in good health and a related stem cell transplant donor.

This clone appeared many times. The gene calls are TRBV7-8 and TRBJ1-5; maybe TRBD1 (6 bases). Germline CDR1 reads SGHVS; CDR2 reads FQNEAQ. V dropped 2 bases and J dropped 3 bases, with 11 bases sitting between them. The CDR3 consists of 15 residues. In DNA, the CDR3 is TGTGCCAGCAGCTTACTAACAGGGTTCAATCAGCCCCAGCATTTT. The encoded protein is CASSLLTGFNQPQHF.

Many counts were recorded for this clone. This chain joins TRBV14 and TRBJ2-5; D is possibly TRBD1 (5 bases). This CDR3 region has 12 residues. Germline CDR1 is SGHDN and CDR2 is FVKESK. Trimming cost V 6 bases and J 5 bases, with 10 bases left between them. CDR3 in amino acids: CASSQQGETQYF. The CDR3 DNA follows: TGTGCCAGCAGTCAGCAGGGCGAGACCCAGTACTTC.